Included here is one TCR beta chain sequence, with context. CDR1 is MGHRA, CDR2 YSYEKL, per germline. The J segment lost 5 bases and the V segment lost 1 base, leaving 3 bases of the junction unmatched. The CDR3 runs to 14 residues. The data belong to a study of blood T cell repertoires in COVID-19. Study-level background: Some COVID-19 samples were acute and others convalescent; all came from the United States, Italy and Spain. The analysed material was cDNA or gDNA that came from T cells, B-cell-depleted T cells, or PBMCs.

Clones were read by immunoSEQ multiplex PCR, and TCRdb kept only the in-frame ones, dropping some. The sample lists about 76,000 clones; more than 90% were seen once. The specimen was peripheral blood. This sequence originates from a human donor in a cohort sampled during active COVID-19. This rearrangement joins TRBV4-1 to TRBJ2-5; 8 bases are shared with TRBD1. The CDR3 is CASSQVQGAETQYF. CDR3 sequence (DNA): TGCGCCAGCAGCCAAGTTCAGGGGGCTGAGACCCAGTACTTC.